This T cell receptor (beta chain) came from a study of regulatory T cells in long-lasting Graves disease. Trimming stripped 1 base from V and 6 bases from J, with 9 bases between. CDR3 length equals 13 residues. The germline CDR1 and CDR2 sequences are LGHNA and YNFKEQ. HTBI primers from iRepertoire and Arm-PCR of CDR3 regions yielded the TCR beta libraries. TCRdb re-called the multiplex PCR reads through MiXCR, storing one row per CDR3 protein. The sample includes a few hundred thousand distinct CDR3 sequences, about a sixth seen only once; the top ten take roughly 23%. This clonotype has at least ten counts. Noted time point: newly diagnosed GD, antithyroid drugs for less than 3 months. PBMC-derived RNA was used for the TCR library. Graves' disease diagnosis was established per American Thyroid Association guidelines. The same sample was also used in a study of T cells in Graves' hyperthyroidism and ophthalmopathy.

The receptor's source is a young woman with Graves disease. The rearrangement links TRBV4-2 to TRBJ1-1; possibly TRBD1 for D (6 bases). Sequences were derived from peripheral blood mononuclear cells (PBMCs), sampled at new diagnosis, from a patient treated with antithyroid drugs. The CDR3 loop is CASSQVQGAEAFF. Written as DNA, the CDR3 is TGTGCCAGCAGCCAAGTACAGGGTGCTGAAGCTTTCTTT.